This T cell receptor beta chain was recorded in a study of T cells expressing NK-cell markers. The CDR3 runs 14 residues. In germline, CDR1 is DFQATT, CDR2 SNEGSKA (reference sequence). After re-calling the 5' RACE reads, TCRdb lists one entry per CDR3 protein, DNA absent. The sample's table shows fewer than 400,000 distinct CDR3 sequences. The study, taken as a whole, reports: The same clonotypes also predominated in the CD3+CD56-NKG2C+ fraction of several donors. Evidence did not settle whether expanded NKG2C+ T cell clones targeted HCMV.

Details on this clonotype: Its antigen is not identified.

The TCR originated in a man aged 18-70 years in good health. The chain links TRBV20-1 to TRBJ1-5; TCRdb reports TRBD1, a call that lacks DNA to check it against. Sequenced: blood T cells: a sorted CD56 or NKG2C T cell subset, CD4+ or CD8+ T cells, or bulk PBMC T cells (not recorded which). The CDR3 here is CSATESRGIQPQHF.